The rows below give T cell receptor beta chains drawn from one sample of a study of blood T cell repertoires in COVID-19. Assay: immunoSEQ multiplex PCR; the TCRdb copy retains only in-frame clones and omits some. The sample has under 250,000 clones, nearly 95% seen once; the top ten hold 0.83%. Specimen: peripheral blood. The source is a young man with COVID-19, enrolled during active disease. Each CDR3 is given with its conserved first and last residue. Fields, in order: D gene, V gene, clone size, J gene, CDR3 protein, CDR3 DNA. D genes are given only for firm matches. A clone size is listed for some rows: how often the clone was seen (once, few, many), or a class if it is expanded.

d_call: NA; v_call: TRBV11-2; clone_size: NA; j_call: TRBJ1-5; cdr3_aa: CASSLGSQPQHF; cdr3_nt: TGTGCCAGCAGCTTAGGGAGTCAGCCCCAGCATTTT
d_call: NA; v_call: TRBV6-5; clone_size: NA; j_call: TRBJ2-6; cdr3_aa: CASSQGGANVLTF; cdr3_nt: TGTGCCAGCAGCCAGGGCGGGGCCAACGTCCTGACTTTC
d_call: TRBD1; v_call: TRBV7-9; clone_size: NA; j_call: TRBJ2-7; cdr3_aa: CASSLPTGDMNEQYF; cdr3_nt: TGTGCCAGCAGCTTACCAACAGGGGACATGAACGAGCAGTACTTC
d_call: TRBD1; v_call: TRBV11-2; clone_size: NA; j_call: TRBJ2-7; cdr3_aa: CASSQYPHRDRLLYEQYF; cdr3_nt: TGTGCCAGCAGCCAATATCCGCATAGGGACAGGCTCCTCTACGAGCAGTACTTC
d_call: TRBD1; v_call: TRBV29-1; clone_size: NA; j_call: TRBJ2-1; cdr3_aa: CSVDGGQGPNEQFF; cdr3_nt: TGCAGCGTTGACGGAGGACAGGGCCCAAATGAGCAGTTCTTC
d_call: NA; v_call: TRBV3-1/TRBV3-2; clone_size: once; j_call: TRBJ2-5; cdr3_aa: CASSRYLETQYF; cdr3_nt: TGTGCCAGCAGCCGTTATTTAGAGACCCAGTACTTC
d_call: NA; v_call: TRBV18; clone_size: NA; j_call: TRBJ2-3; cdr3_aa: CASSLKQNTQYF; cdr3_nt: TGTGCCAGCTCGCTAAAACAGAATACGCAGTATTTT
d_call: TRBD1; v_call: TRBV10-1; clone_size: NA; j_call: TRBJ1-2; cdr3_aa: CASSEGQGYGYTF; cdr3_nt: TGCGCCAGCAGTGAGGGACAGGGATATGGCTACACCTTC
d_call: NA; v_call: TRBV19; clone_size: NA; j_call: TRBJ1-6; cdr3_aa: CASSYYGSSYNSPLHF; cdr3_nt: TGTGCCAGTAGTTACTATGGCAGCTCCTATAATTCACCCCTCCACTTT
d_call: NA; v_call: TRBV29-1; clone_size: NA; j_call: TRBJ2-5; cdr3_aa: CSVDFGETQYF; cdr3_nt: TGCAGCGTTGATTTCGGGGAGACCCAGTACTTC
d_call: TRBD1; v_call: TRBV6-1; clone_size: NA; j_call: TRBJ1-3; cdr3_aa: CASSVGQGFSTGNTIYF; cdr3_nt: TGTGCCAGCAGTGTGGGACAGGGTTTCTCAACTGGAAACACCATATATTTT
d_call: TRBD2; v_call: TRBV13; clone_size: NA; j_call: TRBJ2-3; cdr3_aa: CASSLGWGGSTDTQYF; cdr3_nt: TGTGCCAGCAGCTTAGGGTGGGGGGGTAGCACAGATACGCAGTATTTT
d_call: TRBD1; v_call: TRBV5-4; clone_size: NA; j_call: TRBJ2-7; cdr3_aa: CASSNRGLNEQYF; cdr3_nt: TGTGCCAGCAGTAACAGGGGGCTTAACGAGCAGTACTTC
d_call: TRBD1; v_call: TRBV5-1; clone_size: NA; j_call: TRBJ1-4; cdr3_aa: CASSVLPTGGSEKLFF; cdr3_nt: TGCGCCAGCAGCGTTCTCCCGACAGGGGGAAGTGAAAAACTGTTTTTT
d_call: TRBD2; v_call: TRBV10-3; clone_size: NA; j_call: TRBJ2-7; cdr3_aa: CAISGTSGGEQYF; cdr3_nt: TGTGCCATCAGCGGGACTAGCGGGGGCGAGCAGTACTTC
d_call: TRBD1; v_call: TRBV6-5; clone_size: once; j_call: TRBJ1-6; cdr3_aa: CASTLGQHNSPLHF; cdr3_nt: TGTGCCAGCACCCTGGGACAGCATAATTCACCCCTCCACTTT
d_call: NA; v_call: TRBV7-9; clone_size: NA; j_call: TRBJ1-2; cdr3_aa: CASSSPMTVYGYTF; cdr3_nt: TGTGCCAGCAGCTCCCCAATGACAGTCTATGGCTACACCTTC
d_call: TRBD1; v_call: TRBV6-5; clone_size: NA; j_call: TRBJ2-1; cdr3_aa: CASSYGGQGSYNEQFF; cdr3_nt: TGTGCCAGCAGTTACGGCGGACAGGGGTCCTACAATGAGCAGTTCTTC
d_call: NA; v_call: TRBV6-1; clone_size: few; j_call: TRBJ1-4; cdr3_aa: CASSDSGELFF; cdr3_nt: TGTGCCAGCAGTGATTCGGGGGAACTGTTTTTT
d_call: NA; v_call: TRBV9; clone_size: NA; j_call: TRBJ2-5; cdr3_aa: CASSTLGLEETQYF; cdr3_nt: TGTGCCAGCAGCACATTGGGACTTGAAGAGACCCAGTACTTC
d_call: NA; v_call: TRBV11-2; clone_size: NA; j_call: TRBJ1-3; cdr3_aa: CASSHRGSGNTIYF; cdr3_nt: TGTGCCAGCAGCCACCGGGGGTCTGGAAACACCATATATTTT
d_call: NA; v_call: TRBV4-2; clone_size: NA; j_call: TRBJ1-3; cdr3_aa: CASSQFFATRGSGNTIYF; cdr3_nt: TGTGCCAGCAGCCAATTTTTCGCGACAAGGGGTAGTGGAAACACCATATATTTT
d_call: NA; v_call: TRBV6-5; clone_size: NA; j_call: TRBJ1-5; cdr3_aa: CASFRGKGQPQHF; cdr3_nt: TGTGCCAGCTTCAGGGGAAAGGGTCAGCCCCAGCATTTT
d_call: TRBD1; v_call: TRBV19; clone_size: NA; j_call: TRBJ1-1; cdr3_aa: CASSISWTGDTEAFF; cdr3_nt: TGTGCCAGTAGTATATCTTGGACAGGGGACACTGAAGCTTTCTTT
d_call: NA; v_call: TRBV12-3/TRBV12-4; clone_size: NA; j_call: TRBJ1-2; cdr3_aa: CASSLDLYGYTF; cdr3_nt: TGTGCCAGCAGTTTAGATCTCTATGGCTACACCTTC
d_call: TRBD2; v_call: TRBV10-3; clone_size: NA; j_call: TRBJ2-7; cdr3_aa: CAISGPSGGNYEQYF; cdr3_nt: TGTGCCATCAGTGGGCCTAGCGGGGGGAACTACGAGCAGTACTTC
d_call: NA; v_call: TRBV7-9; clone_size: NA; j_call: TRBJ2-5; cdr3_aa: CASSPTQGQETQYF; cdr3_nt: TGTGCCAGCAGCCCCACCCAGGGGCAAGAGACCCAGTACTTC
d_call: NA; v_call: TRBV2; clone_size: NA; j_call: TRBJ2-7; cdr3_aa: CASRYRVEVF; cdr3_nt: TGTGCCAGCAGATACAGGGTAGAAGTATTC
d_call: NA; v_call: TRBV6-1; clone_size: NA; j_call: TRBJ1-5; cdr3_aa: CASSEASGFNQPQHF; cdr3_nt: TGTGCCAGCAGTGAAGCGAGCGGGTTCAATCAGCCCCAGCATTTT
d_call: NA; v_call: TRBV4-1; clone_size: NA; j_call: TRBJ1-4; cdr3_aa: CASSQEEIEATNEKLFF; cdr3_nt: TGCGCCAGCAGCCAAGAGGAGATCGAAGCAACTAATGAAAAACTGTTTTTT
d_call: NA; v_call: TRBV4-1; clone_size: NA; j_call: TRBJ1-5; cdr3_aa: CASSQGQYNQPQHF; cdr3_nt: TGCGCCAGCAGCCAAGGACAGTACAATCAGCCCCAGCATTTT
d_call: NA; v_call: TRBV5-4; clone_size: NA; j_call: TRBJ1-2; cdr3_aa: CASSLAGDGYTF; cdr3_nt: TGTGCCAGCAGCTTGGCGGGGGATGGCTACACCTTC
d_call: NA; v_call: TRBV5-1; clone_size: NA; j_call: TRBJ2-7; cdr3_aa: CASSLLHEQYF; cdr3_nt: TGCGCCAGCAGCTTGCTCCACGAGCAGTACTTC
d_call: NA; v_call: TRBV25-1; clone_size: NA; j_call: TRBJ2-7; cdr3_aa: CASSESAGTYEQYF; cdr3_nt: TGTGCCAGCAGTGAATCGGCAGGGACCTACGAGCAGTACTTC
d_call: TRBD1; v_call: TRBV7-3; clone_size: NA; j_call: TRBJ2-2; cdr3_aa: CASSPGQGGTGELFF; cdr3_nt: TGTGCCAGCAGCCCGGGACAGGGTGGAACCGGGGAGCTGTTTTTT
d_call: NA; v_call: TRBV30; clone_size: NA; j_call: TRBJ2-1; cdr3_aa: CAWSVSGDEQFF; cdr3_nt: TGTGCCTGGAGTGTATCCGGGGATGAGCAGTTCTTC
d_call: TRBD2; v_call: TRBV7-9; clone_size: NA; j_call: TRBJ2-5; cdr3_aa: CASSATPVAGGTETQYF; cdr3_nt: TGTGCCAGCAGCGCAACCCCGGTAGCGGGGGGCACGGAGACCCAGTACTTC
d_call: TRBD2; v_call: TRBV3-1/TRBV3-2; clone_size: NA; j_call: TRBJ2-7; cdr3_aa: CASSQVLAGEQYF; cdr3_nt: TGTGCCAGCAGCCAAGTACTAGCGGGGGAGCAGTACTTC
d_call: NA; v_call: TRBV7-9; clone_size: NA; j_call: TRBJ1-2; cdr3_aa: CASSLGRSANGYTF; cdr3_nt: TGTGCCAGCAGCTTGGGCCGCTCAGCTAACGGCTACACCTTC
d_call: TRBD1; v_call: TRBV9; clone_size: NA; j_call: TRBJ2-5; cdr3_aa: CASSVGPGGEETQYF; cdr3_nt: TGTGCCAGCAGCGTAGGACCAGGGGGCGAAGAGACCCAGTACTTC
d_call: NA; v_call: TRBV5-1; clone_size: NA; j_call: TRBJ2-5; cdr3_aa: CASSLDYRETQYF; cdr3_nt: TGCGCCAGCAGCTTGGACTACCGAGAGACCCAGTACTTC
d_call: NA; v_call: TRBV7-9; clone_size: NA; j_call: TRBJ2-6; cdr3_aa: CASSGHGTGGANVLTF; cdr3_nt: TGTGCCAGCAGCGGACACGGGACTGGTGGGGCCAACGTCCTGACTTTC
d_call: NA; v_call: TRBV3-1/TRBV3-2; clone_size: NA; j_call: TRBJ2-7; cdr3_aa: CASSPFGQYEQYF; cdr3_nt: TGTGCCAGCAGCCCCTTCGGACAGTACGAGCAGTACTTC
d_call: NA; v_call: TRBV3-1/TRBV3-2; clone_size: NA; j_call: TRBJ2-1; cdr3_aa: CASSQAGDWNEQFF; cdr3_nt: TGTGCCAGCAGCCAAGCGGGGGATTGGAATGAGCAGTTCTTC
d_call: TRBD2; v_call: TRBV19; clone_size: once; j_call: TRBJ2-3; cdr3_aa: CASSISTGEGDTQYF; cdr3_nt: TGTGCCAGTAGTATCTCTACCGGGGAGGGAGATACGCAGTATTTT
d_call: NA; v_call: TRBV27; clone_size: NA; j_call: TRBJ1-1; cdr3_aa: CASQAGGRNTEAFF; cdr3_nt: TGTGCCAGCCAGGCGGGGGGGAGGAACACTGAAGCTTTCTTT
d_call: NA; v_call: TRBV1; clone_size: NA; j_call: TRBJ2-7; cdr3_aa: CTSSQDLRLADLGEQYF; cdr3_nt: TGCACCAGCAGCCAAGATCTTAGGCTAGCGGACCTGGGGGAGCAGTACTTC
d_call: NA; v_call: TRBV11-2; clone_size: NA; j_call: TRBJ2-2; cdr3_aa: CASSLGSRVFAGELFF; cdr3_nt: TGTGCCAGCAGCTTAGGTTCCAGGGTCTTCGCCGGGGAGCTGTTTTTT
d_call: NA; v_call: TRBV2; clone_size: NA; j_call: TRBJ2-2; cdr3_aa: CASKDTGGTGELFF; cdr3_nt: TGTGCCAGCAAAGACACCGGGGGTACCGGGGAGCTGTTTTTT
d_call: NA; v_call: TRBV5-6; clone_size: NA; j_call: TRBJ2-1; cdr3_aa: CASSFVGGGYYNEQFF; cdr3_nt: TGTGCCAGCAGCTTTGTGGGTGGCGGGTACTACAATGAGCAGTTCTTC
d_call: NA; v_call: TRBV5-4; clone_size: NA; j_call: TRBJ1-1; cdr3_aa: CASSWRGGTAEAFF; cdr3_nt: TGTGCCAGCAGCTGGAGGGGGGGGACGGCTGAAGCTTTCTTT
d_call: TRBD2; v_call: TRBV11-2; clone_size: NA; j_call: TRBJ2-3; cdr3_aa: CASSVGGLAATDTQYF; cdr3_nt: TGTGCCAGCAGCGTCGGAGGACTAGCGGCCACAGATACGCAGTATTTT
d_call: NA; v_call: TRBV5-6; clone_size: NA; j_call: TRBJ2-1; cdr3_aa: CASSLPGDSSSYNEQFF; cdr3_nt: TGTGCCAGCAGCTTGCCCGGAGACTCCAGCTCCTACAATGAGCAGTTCTTC
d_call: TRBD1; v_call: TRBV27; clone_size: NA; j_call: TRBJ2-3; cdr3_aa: CASSFWTGDTQYF; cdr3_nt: TGTGCCAGCAGTTTCTGGACAGGAGATACGCAGTATTTT